The text below deals with one T cell receptor beta chain. Its antigen is unidentified. The source of the sample is a study of T-cell reconstitution after alpha-beta-depleted transplantation in children. Preparation of the TCRbeta library used unique molecular identifiers. TCRdb recomputed calls from the PCR reads with MiXCR, one row per CDR3 protein. Of roughly 790,000 distinct CDR3 sequences in the sample, 16% were seen once. Study findings and constraints: Reportedly, only several hundred clones from non-depleted graft cells drove alpha-beta T-cell counts at about two months. T-cell numbers and diversity, one year after transplant, stemmed largely from T cells that were newly produced. After transplant, high TCRbeta diversity at day 60 in some patients arose from surviving recipient T cells and thymic progenitors.

Germline values: CDR1 MDHEN, CDR2 SYDVKM. With 6 bases removed from V and 6 bases from J, the gap between germline ends came to 14 bases. The CDR3 is made up of 14 amino acids. The receptor's source is a male patient aged 10-17 years who had a stem cell transplant for acute lymphoblastic leukemia, so the T cells may come from the graft donor. This sequence joins TRBV28 and TRBJ1-4; D is unresolved. Sequencing was performed on PBMCs, mostly from graft donor cells, taken 360 days after TCRalphabeta/CD19-depleted stem cell transplant. The CDR3 is CASRIGLFHEKLFF. CDR3 DNA: TGTGCCAGCAGAATTGGCTTGTTCCATGAAAAACTGTTTTTT.